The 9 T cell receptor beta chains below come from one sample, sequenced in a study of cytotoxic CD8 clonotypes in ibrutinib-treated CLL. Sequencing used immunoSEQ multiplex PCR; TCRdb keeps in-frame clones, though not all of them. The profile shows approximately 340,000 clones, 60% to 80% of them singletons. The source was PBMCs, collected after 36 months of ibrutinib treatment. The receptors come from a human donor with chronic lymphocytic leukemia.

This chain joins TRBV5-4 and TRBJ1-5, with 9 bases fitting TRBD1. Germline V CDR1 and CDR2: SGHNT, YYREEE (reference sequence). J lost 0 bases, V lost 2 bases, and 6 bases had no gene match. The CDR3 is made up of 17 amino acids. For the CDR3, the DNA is TGTGCCAGCAGCTTTAAGGACAGGGGCCTTAGCAATCAGCCCCAGCATTTT. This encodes CASSFKDRGLSNQPQHF.

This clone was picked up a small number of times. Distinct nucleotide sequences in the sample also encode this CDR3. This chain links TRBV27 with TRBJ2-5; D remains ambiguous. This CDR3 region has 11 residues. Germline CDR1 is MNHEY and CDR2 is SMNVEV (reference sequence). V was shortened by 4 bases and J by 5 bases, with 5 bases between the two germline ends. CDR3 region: CASSSRETQYF. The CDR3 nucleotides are TGTGCCAGCAGTTCGAGGGAGACCCAGTACTTC.

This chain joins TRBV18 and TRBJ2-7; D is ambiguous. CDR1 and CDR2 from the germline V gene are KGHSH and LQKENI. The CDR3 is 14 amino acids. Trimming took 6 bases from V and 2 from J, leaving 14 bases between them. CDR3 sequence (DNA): TGTGCCAGCTCCCCAGTTCCAGGTCCCTACGAGCAGTACTTC. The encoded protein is CASSPVPGPYEQYF. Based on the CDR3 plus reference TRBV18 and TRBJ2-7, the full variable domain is NAGVMQNPRHLVRRRGQEARLRCSPMKGHSHVYWYRQLPEEGLKFMVYLQKENIIDESGMPKERFSAEFPKEGPSILRIQQVVRGDSAAYFCASSPVPGPYEQYFGPGTRLTVT.

For the CDR3, the DNA is TGTGCCAGCAGTGGACAGAGGTTAACCTCTGGAAACACCATATATTTT. This codes for CASSGQRLTSGNTIYF. The rearrangement links TRBV2 to TRBJ1-3; a weak D match, TRBD1 (5 bases). With 4 bases removed from V and 0 bases from J, the gap between germline ends came to 13 bases. Germline values: CDR1 SNHLY, CDR2 FYNNEI. This CDR3 has 16 residues.

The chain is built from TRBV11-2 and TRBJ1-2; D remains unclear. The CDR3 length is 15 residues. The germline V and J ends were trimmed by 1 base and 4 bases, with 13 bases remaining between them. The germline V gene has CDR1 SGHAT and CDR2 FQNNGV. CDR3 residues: CASSLVADIGYGYTF. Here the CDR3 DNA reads TGTGCCAGCAGCTTAGTTGCCGACATAGGCTATGGCTACACCTTC.

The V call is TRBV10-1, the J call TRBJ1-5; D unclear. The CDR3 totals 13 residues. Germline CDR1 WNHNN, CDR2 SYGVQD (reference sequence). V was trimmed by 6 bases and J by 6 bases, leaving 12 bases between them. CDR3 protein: CASSLSLGQPQHF. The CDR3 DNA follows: TGCGCCAGCAGCCTCTCGCTCGGTCAGCCCCAGCATTTT.

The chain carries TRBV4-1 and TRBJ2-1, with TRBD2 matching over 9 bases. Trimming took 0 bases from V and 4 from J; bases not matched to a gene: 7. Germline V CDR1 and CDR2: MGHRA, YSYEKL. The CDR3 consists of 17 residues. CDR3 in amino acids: CASSQEPGTSRYNEQFF. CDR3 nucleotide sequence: TGCGCCAGCAGCCAAGAACCCGGGACTAGCAGATACAATGAGCAGTTCTTC.

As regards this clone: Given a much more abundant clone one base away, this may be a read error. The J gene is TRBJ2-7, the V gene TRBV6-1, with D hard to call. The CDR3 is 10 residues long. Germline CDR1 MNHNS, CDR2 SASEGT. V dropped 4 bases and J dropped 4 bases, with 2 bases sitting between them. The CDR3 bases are TGTGCCAGCAGTGGTTACGAGCAGTACTTC. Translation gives CASSGYEQYF.

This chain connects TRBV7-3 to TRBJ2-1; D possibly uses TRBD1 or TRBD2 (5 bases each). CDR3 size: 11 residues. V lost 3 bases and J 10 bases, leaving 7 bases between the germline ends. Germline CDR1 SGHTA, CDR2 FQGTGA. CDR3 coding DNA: TGTGCCAGCAGCTTGGGGGAGGAGCAGTTCTTC. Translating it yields CASSLGEEQFF.